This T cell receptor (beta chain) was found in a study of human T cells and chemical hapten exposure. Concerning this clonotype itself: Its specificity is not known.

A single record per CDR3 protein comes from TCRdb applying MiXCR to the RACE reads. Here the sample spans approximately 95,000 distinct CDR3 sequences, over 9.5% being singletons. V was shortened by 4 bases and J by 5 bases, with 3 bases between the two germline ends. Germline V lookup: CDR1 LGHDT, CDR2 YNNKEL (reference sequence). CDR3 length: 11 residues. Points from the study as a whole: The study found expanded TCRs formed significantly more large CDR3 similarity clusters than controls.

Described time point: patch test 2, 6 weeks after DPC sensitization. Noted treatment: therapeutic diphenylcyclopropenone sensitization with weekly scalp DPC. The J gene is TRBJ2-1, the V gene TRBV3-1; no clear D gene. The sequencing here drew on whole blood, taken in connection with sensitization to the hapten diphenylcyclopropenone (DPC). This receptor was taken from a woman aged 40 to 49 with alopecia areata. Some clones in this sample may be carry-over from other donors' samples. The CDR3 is CASSLHNEQFF. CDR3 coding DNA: TGTGCCAGCAGCCTGCACAATGAGCAGTTCTTC.